This entry concerns a single T cell receptor (beta chain). What it recognizes is unknown. MiXCR was run by TCRdb on the reads, yielding one entry per CDR3 protein. This table has 200,000 or so distinct CDR3 sequences, 35% to 40% appearing once. These data belong to a study of T cell repertoires in cytomegalovirus infection. Study summary: Newly reported HLA-C-restricted and thoroughly characterized HLA-B-restricted CMV epitopes were employed.

Germline V gene data show CDR1 as MNHNS and CDR2 as SASEGT. The CDR3 consists of 15 residues. Unmatched junction bases numbered 4, after V lost 6 bases and J lost 6 bases. The sequencing here drew on CD8+ T cells from cultured PBMCs, taken from culture after CMV antigen stimulation. This receptor was taken from a human donor in good health (CMV status not recorded). Some clones in this sample may be carry-over from other donors' samples. V usage is TRBV6-1 and J usage is TRBJ2-1, with 14 bases identical to TRBD2. As DNA, the CDR3 is TGTGCCAGCAGCTTGACTAGCGGGAGGGCCAATGAGCAGTTCTTC. Protein product: CASSLTSGRANEQFF.